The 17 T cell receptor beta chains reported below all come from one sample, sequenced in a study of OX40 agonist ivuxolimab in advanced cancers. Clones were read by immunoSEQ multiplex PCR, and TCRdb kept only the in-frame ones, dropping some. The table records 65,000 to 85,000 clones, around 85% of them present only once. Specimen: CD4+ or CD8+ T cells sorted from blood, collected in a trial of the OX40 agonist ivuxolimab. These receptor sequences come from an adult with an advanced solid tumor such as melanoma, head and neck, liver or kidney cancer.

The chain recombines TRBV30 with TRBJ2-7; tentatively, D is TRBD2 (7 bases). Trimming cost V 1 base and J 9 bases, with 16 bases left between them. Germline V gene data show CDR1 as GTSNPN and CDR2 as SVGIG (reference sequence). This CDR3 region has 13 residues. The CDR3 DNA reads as TGTGCCTGGAGTGGGACTAGGGGGGAAAGGCAGTACTTC. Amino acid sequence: CAWSGTRGERQYF.

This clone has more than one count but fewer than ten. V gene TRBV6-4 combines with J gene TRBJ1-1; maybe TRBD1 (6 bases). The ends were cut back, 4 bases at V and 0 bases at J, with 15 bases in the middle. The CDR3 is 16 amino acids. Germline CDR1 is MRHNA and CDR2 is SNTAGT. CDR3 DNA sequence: TGTGCCAGCAGTGCCCGACAGGCCCCCATGAACACTGAAGCTTTCTTT. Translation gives CASSARQAPMNTEAFF.

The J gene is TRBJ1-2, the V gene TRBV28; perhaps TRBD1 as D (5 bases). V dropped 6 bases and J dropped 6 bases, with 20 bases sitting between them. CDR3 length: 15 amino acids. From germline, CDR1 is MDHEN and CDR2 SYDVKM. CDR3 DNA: TGTGCCAGCAGGCCCGCGGAAAGGGGCCAAGATGGCTACACCTTC. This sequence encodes CASRPAERGQDGYTF.

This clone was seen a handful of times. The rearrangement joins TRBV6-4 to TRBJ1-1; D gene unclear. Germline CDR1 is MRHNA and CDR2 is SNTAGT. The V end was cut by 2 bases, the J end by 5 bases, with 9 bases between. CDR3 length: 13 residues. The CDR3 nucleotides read TGTGCCAGCAGTGACGCGAGAGGAACTGAAGCTTTCTTT. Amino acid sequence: CASSDARGTEAFF.

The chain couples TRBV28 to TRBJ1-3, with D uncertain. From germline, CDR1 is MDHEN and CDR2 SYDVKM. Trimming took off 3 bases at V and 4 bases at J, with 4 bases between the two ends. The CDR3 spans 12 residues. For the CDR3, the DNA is TGTGCCAGCAGTTTTGGGGGAAACACCATATATTTT. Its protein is CASSFGGNTIYF.

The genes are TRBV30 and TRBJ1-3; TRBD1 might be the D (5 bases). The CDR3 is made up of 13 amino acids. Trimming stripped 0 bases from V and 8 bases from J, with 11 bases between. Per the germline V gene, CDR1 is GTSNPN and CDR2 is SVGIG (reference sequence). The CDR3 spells CAWSVLGGYTIYF. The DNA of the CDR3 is TGTGCCTGGAGTGTACTCGGGGGATACACCATATATTTT.

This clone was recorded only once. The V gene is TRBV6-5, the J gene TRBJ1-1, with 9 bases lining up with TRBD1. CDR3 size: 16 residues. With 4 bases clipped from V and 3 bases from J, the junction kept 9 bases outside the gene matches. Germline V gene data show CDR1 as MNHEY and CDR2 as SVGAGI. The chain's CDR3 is CASSFTGGARYTEAFF. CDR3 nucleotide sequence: TGTGCCAGCAGTTTTACAGGGGGCGCAAGGTACACTGAAGCTTTCTTT.

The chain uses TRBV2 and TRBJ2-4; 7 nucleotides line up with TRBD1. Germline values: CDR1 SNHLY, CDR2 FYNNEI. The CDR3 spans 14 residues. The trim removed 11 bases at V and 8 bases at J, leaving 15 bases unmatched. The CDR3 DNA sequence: TGTGCCGTGCACCTCCCGGGACAGAGGCACATTCAGTACTTC. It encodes CAVHLPGQRHIQYF.

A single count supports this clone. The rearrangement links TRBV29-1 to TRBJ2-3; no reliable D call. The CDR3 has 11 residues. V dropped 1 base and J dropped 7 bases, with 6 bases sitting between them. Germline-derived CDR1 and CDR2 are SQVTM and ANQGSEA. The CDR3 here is CSVEGRYTQYF. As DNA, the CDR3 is TGCAGCGTTGAAGGCAGATATACGCAGTATTTT.

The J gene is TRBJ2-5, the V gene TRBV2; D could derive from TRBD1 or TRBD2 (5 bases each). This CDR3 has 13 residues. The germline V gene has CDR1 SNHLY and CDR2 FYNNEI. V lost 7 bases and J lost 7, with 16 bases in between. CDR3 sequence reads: CASMGTLEGTQYF. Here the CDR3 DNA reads TGTGCCAGCATGGGGACGCTTGAGGGGACCCAGTACTTC. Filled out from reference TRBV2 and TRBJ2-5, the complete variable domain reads EPEVTQTPSHQVTQMGQEVILRCVPISNHLYFYWYRQILGQKVEFLVSFYNNEISEKSEIFDDQFSVERPDGSNFTLKIRSTKLEDSAMYFCASMGTLEGTQYFGPGTRLLVL.

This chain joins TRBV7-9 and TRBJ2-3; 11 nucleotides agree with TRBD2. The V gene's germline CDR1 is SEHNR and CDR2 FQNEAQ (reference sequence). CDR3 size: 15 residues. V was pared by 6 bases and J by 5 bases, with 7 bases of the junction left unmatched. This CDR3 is CASRKLAGVGDTQYF. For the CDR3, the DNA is TGTGCCAGCAGGAAACTAGCGGGGGTGGGAGATACGCAGTATTTT.

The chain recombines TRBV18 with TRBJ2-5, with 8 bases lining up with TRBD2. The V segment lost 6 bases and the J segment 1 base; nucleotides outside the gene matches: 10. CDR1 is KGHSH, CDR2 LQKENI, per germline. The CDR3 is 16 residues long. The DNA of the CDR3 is TGTGCCAGCTCTCATGGTTGGCGGGGGGTCCAAGAGACCCAGTACTTC. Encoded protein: CASSHGWRGVQETQYF.

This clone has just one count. The CDR3 here is CASRVDRGSPLHF. The CDR3 DNA is TGTGCCAGTAGGGTGGACAGGGGTTCACCCCTCCACTTT. The chain is built from TRBV19 and TRBJ1-6; 9 bases align to TRBD1. The CDR3 loop spans 13 amino acids. In germline, CDR1 is LNHDA, CDR2 SQIVND (reference sequence). V lost 6 bases to trimming and J lost 9 bases; unmatched junction nucleotides: 3. Based on the CDR3 plus reference TRBV19 and TRBJ1-6, the full variable domain is DGGITQSPKYLFRKEGQNVTLSCEQNLNHDAMYWYRQDPGQGLRLIYYSQIVNDFQKGDIAEGYSVSREKKESFPLTVTSAQKNPTAFYLCASRVDRGSPLHFGNGTRLTVT.

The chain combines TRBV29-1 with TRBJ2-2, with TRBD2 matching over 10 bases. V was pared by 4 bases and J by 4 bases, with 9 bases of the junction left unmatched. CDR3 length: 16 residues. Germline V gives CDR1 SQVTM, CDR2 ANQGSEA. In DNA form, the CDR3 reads TGCAGCGTTGGAGGAGGGACTAGCGCGGTCACCGGGGAGCTGTTTTTT. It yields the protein CSVGGGTSAVTGELFF.

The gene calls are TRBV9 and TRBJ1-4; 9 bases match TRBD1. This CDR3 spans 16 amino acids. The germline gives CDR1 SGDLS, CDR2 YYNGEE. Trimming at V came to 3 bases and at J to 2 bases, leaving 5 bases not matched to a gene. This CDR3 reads CASSAGQGATNEKLFF. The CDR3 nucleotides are TGTGCCAGCAGCGCGGGACAGGGAGCGACTAATGAAAAACTGTTTTTT.

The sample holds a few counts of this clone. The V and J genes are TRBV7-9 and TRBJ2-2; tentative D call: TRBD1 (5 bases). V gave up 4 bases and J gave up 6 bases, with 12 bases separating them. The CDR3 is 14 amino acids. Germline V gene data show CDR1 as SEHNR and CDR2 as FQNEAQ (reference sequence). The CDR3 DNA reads TGTGCCAGCAGCTCGCAGGGCGGCGCCGGGGAGCTGTTTTTT. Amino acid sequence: CASSSQGGAGELFF.

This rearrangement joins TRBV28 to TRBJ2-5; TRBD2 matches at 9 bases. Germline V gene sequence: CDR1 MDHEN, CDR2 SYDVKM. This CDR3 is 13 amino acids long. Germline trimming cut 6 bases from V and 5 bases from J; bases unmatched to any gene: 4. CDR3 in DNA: TGTGCCAGCAGCCAGGGACTAGCTGAGACCCAGTACTTC. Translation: CASSQGLAETQYF. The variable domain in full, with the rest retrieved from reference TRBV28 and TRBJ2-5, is DVKVTQSSRYLVKRTGEKVFLECVQDMDHENMFWYRQDPGLGLRLIYFSYDVKMKEKGDIPEGYSVSREKKERFSLILESASTNQTSMYLCASSQGLAETQYFGPGTRLLVL.